The subject of this entry is one TCR beta chain. Its antigen is still unknown. 13 Jbeta primers and 60 Vbeta primers were used for the PCR. Profiling relied on immunoSEQ multiplex PCR, and the TCRdb table lists in-frame clones only, not all of them. Of tens of thousands of clones in the sample, just under 70% were seen once. This CDR3 is built from 13 residues. Germline loops: CDR1 SEHNR, CDR2 FQNEAQ (reference sequence). Trimming took 4 bases from V and 8 from J, leaving 14 bases between them. The data originate from a study of cytomegalovirus exposure and HLA in healthy donors. Study outcomes and limitations: The authors excluded some V segments, including TRBV6-2 and TRBV6-3, as indistinguishable. A reported reduction in N-insertions relative to the approximately 670-donor mean was seen in an Asian-associated ancestry cluster in a later analysis. Many donors carried some public TCRs, although rarity characterized most TCR sequences. Relative to equally common others, HLA-associated TCR beta chains showed greater clonal expansion in a later analysis.

The chain is built from TRBV7-9 and TRBJ1-2; D remains ambiguous. Sequencing was performed on PBMCs. The TCR comes from a woman in her 30s in good health and CMV-seronegative. The DNA for the CDR3 is TGTGCCAGCAGCTCGGGGTCCTCGGGAGGCTACACCTTC. Its protein product is CASSSGSSGGYTF.